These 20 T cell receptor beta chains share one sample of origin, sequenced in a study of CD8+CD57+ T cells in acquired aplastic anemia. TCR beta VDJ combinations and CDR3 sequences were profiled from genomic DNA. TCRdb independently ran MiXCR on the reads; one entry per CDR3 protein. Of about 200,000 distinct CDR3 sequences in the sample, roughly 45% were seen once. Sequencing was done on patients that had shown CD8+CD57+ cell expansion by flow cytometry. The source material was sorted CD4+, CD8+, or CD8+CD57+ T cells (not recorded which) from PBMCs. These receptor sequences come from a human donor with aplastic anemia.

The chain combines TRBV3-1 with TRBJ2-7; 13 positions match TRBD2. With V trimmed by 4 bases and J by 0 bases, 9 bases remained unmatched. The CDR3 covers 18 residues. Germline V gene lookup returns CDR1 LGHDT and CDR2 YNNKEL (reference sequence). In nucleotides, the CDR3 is TGTGCCAGCAGCCTAGGACTAGCGGGGGCGCCGCGCTCCTACGAGCAGTACTTC. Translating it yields CASSLGLAGAPRSYEQYF.

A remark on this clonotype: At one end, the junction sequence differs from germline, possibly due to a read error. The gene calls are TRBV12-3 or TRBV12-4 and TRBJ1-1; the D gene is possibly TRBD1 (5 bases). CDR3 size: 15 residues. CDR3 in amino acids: CASRPTGTLNTDAFF. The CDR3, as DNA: TGTGCCAGCAGACCAACCGGGACGCTGAACACTGACGCTTTCTTT.

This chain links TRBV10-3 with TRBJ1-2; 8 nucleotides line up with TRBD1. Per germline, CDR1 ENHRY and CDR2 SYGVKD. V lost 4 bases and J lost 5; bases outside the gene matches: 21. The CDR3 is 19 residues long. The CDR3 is CAISGQAMDRAGEVYGYTF. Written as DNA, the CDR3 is TGTGCCATCAGTGGTCAAGCTATGGACAGGGCCGGCGAAGTTTATGGCTACACCTTC.

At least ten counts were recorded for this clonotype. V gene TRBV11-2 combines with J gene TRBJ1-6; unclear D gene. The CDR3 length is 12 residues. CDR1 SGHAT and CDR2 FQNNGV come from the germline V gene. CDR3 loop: CASGFYNSPLHF. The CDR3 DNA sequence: TGTGCTTCCGGTTTCTATAATTCACCCCTCCACTTT.

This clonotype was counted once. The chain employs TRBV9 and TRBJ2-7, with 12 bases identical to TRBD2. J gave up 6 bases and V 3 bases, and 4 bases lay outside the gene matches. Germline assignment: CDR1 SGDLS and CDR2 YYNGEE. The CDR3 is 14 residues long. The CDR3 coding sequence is TGTGCCAGCAGCGGAGGACTAGCGGGGCGCGAGCAGTACTTC. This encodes CASSGGLAGREQYF.

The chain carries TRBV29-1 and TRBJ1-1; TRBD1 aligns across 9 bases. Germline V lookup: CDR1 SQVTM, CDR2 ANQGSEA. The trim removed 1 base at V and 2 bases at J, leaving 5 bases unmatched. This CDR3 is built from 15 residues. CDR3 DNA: TGCAGCGTTGAAGGCCGGGGACAGGGTAACACTGAAGCTTTCTTT. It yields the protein CSVEGRGQGNTEAFF.

CDR3 DNA sequence: TGTGCCAGCAGCTTAAAGGGCAGTCTAGGCTCTCAAGAGACCCAGTACTTC. It specifies CASSLKGSLGSQETQYF. The chain couples TRBV7-3 to TRBJ2-5; D unresolved. The CDR3 runs 17 residues. V lost 1 base and J 2 bases, leaving 17 bases between the germline ends. Germline-derived CDR1 and CDR2 are SGHTA and FQGTGA.

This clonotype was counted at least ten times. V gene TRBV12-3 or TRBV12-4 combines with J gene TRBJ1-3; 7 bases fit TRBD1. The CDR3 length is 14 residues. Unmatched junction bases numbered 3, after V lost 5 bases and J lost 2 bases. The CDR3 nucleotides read TGTGCCAGCAGTAGGGGGCTCACTGGAAACACCATATATTTT. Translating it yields CASSRGLTGNTIYF.

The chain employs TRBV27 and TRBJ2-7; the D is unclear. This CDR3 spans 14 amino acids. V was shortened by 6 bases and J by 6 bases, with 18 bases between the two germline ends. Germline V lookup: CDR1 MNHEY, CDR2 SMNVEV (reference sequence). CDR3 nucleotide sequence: TGTGCCAGCAGCCAAACAGAGGTACGGTCCGAGCAGTACTTC. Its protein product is CASSQTEVRSEQYF.

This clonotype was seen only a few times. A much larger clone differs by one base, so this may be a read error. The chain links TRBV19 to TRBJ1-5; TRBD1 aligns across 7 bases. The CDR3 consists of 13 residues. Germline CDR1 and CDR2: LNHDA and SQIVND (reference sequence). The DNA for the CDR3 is TGTGCCAGTAAGACAGGGAGTGATCAGCCCCTGCATTTT. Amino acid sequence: CASKTGSDQPLHF.

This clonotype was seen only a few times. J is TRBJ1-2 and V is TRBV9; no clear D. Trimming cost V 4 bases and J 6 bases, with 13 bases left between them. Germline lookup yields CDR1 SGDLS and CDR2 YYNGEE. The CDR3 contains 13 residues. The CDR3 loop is CASSLGPEDGYTF. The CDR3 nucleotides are TGTGCCAGCAGCTTAGGACCAGAGGATGGCTACACCTTC.

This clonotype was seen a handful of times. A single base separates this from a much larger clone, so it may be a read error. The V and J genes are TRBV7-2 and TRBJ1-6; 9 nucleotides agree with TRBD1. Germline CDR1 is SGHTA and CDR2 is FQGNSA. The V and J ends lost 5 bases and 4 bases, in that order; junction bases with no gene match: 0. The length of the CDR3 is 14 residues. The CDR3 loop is CASSGTGYNSPLHF. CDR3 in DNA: TGTGCCAGCAGCGGGACAGGGTATAATTCACCCCTCCACTTT.

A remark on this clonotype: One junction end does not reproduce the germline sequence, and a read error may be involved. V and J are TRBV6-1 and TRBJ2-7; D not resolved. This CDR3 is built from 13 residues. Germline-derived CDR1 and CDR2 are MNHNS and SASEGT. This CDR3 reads CASREGNWGEQYF. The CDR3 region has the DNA TGTGCCAGCAGGGAAGGTAACTGGGGCGAGCAGTACTTC.

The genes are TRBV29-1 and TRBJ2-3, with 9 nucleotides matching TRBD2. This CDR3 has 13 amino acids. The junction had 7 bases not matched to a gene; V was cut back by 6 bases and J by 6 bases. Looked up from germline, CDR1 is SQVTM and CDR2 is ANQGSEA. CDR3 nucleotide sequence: TGCAGCGTCGCAAGGACTAGCGAGGATACGCAGTATTTT. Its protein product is CSVARTSEDTQYF.

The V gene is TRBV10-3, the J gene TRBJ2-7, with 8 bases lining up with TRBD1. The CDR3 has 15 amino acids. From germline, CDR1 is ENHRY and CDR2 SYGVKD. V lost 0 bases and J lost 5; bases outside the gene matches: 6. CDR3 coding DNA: TGTGCCATCAGTGAGTCGCGACTGACAGGGGACGAGCAGTACTTC. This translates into CAISESRLTGDEQYF.

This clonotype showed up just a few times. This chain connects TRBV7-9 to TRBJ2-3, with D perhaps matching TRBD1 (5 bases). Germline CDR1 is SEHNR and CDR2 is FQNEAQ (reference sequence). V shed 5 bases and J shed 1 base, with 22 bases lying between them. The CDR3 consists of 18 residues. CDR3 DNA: TGTGCCAGCAGCGAATACTCAAGCAGGGTCGCCGGCACAGATACGCAGTATTTT. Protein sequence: CASSEYSSRVAGTDTQYF.

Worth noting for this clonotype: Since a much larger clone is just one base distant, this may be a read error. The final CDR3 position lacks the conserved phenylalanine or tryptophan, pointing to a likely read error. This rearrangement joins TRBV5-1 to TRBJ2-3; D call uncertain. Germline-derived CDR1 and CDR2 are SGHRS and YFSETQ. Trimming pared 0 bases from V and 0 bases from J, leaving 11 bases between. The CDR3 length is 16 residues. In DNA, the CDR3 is TGCGCCAGCAGCTTGGGGGATCCCACAAGCACAGATACGCAGTATCTT. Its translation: CASSLGDPTSTDTQYL.

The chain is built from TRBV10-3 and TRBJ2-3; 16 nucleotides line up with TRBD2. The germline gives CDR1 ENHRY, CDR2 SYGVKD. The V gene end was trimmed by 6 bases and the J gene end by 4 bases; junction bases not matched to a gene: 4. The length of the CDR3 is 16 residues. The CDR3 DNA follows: TGTGCCATCAGCTCTGGGACTAGCGGGGGGGCAGATACGCAGTATTTT. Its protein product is CAISSGTSGGADTQYF.

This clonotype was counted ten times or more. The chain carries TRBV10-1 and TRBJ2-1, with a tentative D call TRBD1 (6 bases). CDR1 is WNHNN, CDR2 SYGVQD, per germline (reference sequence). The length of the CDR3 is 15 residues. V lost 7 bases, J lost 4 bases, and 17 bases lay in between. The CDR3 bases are TGCGCCAGCACCCCAGGGGCAGGAACGTACAATGAGCAGTTCTTC. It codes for CASTPGAGTYNEQFF.

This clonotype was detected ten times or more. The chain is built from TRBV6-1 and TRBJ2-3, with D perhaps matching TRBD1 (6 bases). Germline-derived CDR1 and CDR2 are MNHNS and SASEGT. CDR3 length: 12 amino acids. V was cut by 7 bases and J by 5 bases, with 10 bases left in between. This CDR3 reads CASTYREDTQYF. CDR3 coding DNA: TGTGCCAGCACATACAGGGAAGATACGCAGTATTTT.